These 30 T cell receptor beta chains were all obtained from the same sample, sequenced in a study of vaccination and CD4 T cells after COVID-19 (dated by TCRdb to the early 2020s). Libraries were constructed by PCR. Sequencing relied on an Illumina iSeq 100. At the Johns Hopkins FTIC core, DNA from the cultured CD4+ T cells underwent TCR sequencing with the Oncomine TCR Beta short-read assay. The QIAamp micro DNA kit was used to extract genomic DNA from the cultured CD4+ T cells. The public reads were run again by TCRdb, first through fastp at Q25 and then through MiXCR, and only productive beta chains were kept. Identical CDR3 proteins give one entry, which carries the most common genes and DNA. The sample data list roughly 10,000 distinct CDR3 sequences, and 30% to 35% of these were observed just once. The biggest ten clones account for approximately 20% of the sample. What this sample's treatment or condition label stands for: roughly ten-day PBMC culture with coronavirus spike peptide pools or control peptides (ViraFEST assay). CD4+ T cells from unexposed donors were collected before the COVID-19 pandemic (2011-2018).

These TCRs are of unknown antigen specificity. Specimen: CD4+ T cells from blood, cultured in vitro. Source of these receptors: a human donor in good health.

V gene TRBV6-2 or TRBV6-3 combines with J gene TRBJ1-5; D is unclear. CDR3 length equals 14 residues. Germline V gene lookup returns CDR1 MNHEY and CDR2 SVGEGT. V shed 6 bases and J shed 3 bases, with 12 bases lying between them. CDR3 amino acids: CASSDTGINQPQHF. In DNA form, the CDR3 reads TGTGCCAGCAGCGACACGGGGATCAATCAGCCCCAGCATTTT.

The CDR3 loop is CASSGPAAPYEQYF. In DNA, the CDR3 is TGTGCCAGCAGCGGGCCGGCTGCGCCCTACGAGCAGTACTTC. The chain couples TRBV5-8 to TRBJ2-7; D call uncertain. This CDR3 region has 14 residues. The V end was cut by 4 bases, the J end by 2 bases, with 13 bases between. The germline V gene encodes CDR1 SGHTS and CDR2 YDEGEE.

The chain has TRBV6-5 and TRBJ1-2; TRBD1 is a possible D gene (6 bases). The CDR3 has 14 residues. Trimming removed 3 bases from V and 4 bases from J, with 12 bases in between. The germline CDR1 and CDR2 sequences are MNHEY and SVGAGI. The CDR3 sequence is CASSYIRGIYGYTF. As DNA, the CDR3 is TGTGCCAGCAGTTATATTAGGGGGATCTATGGCTACACCTTC.

This clonotype came up a few times. The chain couples TRBV24-1 to TRBJ2-3; 8 bases map to TRBD1. There are 17 residues in the CDR3. The germline V gene has CDR1 KGHDR and CDR2 SFDVKD. V gave up 5 bases and J gave up 2 bases; unmatched junction bases: 11. The CDR3: CATSVAATGAHTDTQYF. Here the CDR3 DNA reads TGTGCCACCAGTGTCGCCGCGACAGGGGCCCACACAGATACGCAGTATTTT.

The CDR3 here is CASSSLRWNRGGKTQYF. The CDR3 nucleotides read TGTGCCAGCAGCTCCTTGAGGTGGAACAGGGGCGGGAAGACCCAGTACTTC. The V gene is TRBV11-2, the J gene TRBJ2-5; TRBD1 is a possible D gene (7 bases). From germline, CDR1 is SGHAT and CDR2 FQNNGV. V was cut by 4 bases and J by 6 bases, with 24 bases left in between. The CDR3 contains 17 residues. The whole variable domain, filled in from reference TRBV11-2 and TRBJ2-5, reads EAGVAQSPRYKIIEKRQSVAFWCNPISGHATLYWYQQILGQGPKLLIQFQNNGVVDDSQLPKDRFSAERLKGVDSTLKIQPAKLEDSAVYLCASSSLRWNRGGKTQYFGPGTRLLVL.

This sequence joins TRBV20-1 and TRBJ2-5; 7 bases are shared with TRBD2. V shed 7 bases, J shed 5 bases, and the junction held 13 bases outside the gene matches. CDR1 is DFQATT, CDR2 SNEGSKA, per germline (reference sequence). The CDR3 extends over 14 amino acids. The CDR3 DNA sequence: TGCAGTGTCCCAACTAGCGCGCTGGGGGAGACCCAGTACTTC. It yields the protein CSVPTSALGETQYF.

This clonotype was counted a few times. The chain joins TRBV20-1 to TRBJ2-3; 13 positions agree with TRBD2. CDR1 DFQATT and CDR2 SNEGSKA come from the germline V gene (reference sequence). V shed 0 bases and J 0 bases; nucleotides not matched to a gene: 9. The length of the CDR3 is 19 residues. CDR3 nucleotides: TGCAGTGCTAGAGATATCGGGCGACTAGCGGGGGGAAGCACAGATACGCAGTATTTT. Translation: CSARDIGRLAGGSTDTQYF.

CDR3 region: CASSLLRGSGGYEQYF. The CDR3 nucleotides are TGTGCCAGCAGTTTATTGAGGGGGTCAGGGGGCTACGAGCAGTACTTC. V gene TRBV27 combines with J gene TRBJ2-7, with 7 nucleotides matching TRBD1. Losses at the gene ends were 1 base for V and 3 bases for J; bases not matched to a gene: 9. The CDR3 sequence is 16 residues long. The germline V gene has CDR1 MNHEY and CDR2 SMNVEV (reference sequence).

The genes are TRBV18 and TRBJ1-1; D is unresolved. V was pared by 2 bases and J by 5 bases, with 9 bases between. The CDR3 is 13 amino acids. Germline V CDR1 and CDR2: KGHSH, LQKENI. CDR3 in amino acids: CASSPVIRTEAFF. CDR3 sequence (DNA): TGTGCCAGCTCACCAGTGATACGTACTGAAGCTTTCTTT.

This chain joins TRBV7-9 and TRBJ2-5, with 10 bases lining up with TRBD1. V lost 4 bases and J lost 5; bases outside the gene matches: 10. CDR3 length equals 16 residues. Germline assignment: CDR1 SEHNR and CDR2 FQNEAQ (reference sequence). CDR3 residues: CASSSHDRGRRETQYF. The DNA for the CDR3 is TGTGCCAGCAGCTCTCACGACAGGGGGCGCCGGGAGACCCAGTACTTC.

The rearrangement uses TRBV19 and TRBJ2-6; D possibly corresponds to TRBD2 (6 bases). Germline V gene sequence: CDR1 LNHDA, CDR2 SQIVND (reference sequence). This CDR3 has 15 residues. With 7 bases removed from V and 0 bases from J, the gap between germline ends came to 10 bases. CDR3 in DNA: TGTGCCAGTACCACGCGGGGCTCTGGGGCCAACGTCCTGACTTTC. Its translation: CASTTRGSGANVLTF.

The rearrangement uses TRBV6-1 and TRBJ1-1, with 9 bases fitting TRBD1. The CDR3 extends over 13 amino acids. The J segment lost 0 bases and the V segment lost 9 bases, leaving 2 bases of the junction unmatched. CDR1 and CDR2 from the germline V gene are MNHNS and SASEGT. The CDR3 DNA sequence: TGTGCCAGTAGGGACAGGGTGAACACTGAAGCTTTCTTT. Protein product: CASRDRVNTEAFF.

This clonotype has just a few counts. The chain couples TRBV19 to TRBJ1-2, with D uncertain. The CDR3 has 14 amino acids. The germline V gene has CDR1 LNHDA and CDR2 SQIVND (reference sequence). The V end lost 7 bases, the J end lost 4 bases, and 16 bases lay between the germline ends. The CDR3 sequence is CASTLDKRGYGYTF. The CDR3 region has the DNA TGTGCCAGTACCCTAGACAAACGGGGCTATGGCTACACCTTC.

This rearrangement joins TRBV30 to TRBJ2-7, with unresolved D. The CDR3 length is 14 residues. With 0 bases removed from V and 6 bases from J, the gap between germline ends came to 15 bases. Germline CDR1 and CDR2: GTSNPN and SVGIG (reference sequence). CDR3 in amino acids: CAWSVSVGKSEQYF. DNA for the CDR3: TGTGCCTGGAGTGTATCAGTGGGAAAATCCGAGCAGTACTTC.

This chain joins TRBV14 and TRBJ2-3; the match to TRBD1 covers 9 bases. From germline, CDR1 is SGHDN and CDR2 FVKESK. The CDR3 consists of 15 residues. With V trimmed by 2 bases and J by 2 bases, 2 bases remained unmatched. The CDR3, as DNA: TGTGCCAGCAGCCAAACAGGGGGCAACACAGATACGCAGTATTTT. Its protein is CASSQTGGNTDTQYF.

Relative to its sample, this clonotype is medium-sized. The chain links TRBV27 to TRBJ1-5, with D tentatively TRBD1 (6 bases). The V end lost 3 bases, the J end lost 2 bases, and 11 bases lay between the germline ends. The germline gives CDR1 MNHEY, CDR2 SMNVEV (reference sequence). CDR3 size: 15 residues. CDR3 region: CASSFNAGGNQPQHF. In DNA form, the CDR3 reads TGTGCCAGCAGTTTCAATGCAGGGGGCAATCAGCCCCAGCATTTT.

The CDR3 loop reads CASSPPSGGIAGELFF. The CDR3, as DNA: TGTGCCAGCAGTCCCCCTAGCGGGGGGATCGCCGGGGAGCTGTTTTTT. The rearrangement uses TRBV7-9 and TRBJ2-2; TRBD2 matches at 11 bases. J gave up 6 bases and V 6 bases, and 9 bases lay outside the gene matches. Germline assignment: CDR1 SEHNR and CDR2 FQNEAQ (reference sequence). The CDR3 loop spans 16 amino acids.

The rearrangement joins TRBV20-1 to TRBJ2-7, with D perhaps TRBD2 (5 bases). Per the germline V gene, CDR1 is DFQATT and CDR2 is SNEGSKA (reference sequence). V dropped 1 base and J dropped 7 bases, with 23 bases sitting between them. The CDR3 contains 16 residues. CDR3: CSARGLRGPGRGEQYF. For the CDR3, the DNA is TGCAGTGCTAGAGGCCTAAGAGGTCCCGGTCGGGGTGAGCAGTACTTC.

The chain joins TRBV29-1 to TRBJ2-3; perhaps TRBD2 as D (6 bases). Trimming took 7 bases from V and 0 from J, leaving 17 bases between them. Germline V lookup: CDR1 SQVTM, CDR2 ANQGSEA. This CDR3 is built from 15 residues. This CDR3 reads CSAPPAEGSTDTQYF. CDR3 nucleotides: TGCAGCGCTCCCCCGGCGGAGGGTAGCACAGATACGCAGTATTTT.

This clonotype was observed a handful of times. The chain couples TRBV7-3 to TRBJ2-5; D may be TRBD1 (5 bases). The CDR3 is made up of 15 amino acids. Trimming removed 5 bases at V and 5 bases at J, with 18 bases between. Germline V CDR1 and CDR2: SGHTA, FQGTGA. CDR3 amino acids: CASSPHRLGVETQYF. The CDR3 coding sequence is TGTGCCAGCAGCCCCCACAGGTTAGGCGTGGAGACCCAGTACTTC. The full variable domain, completed using reference TRBV7-3 and TRBJ2-5, is GAGVSQTPSNKVTEKGKYVELRCDPISGHTALYWYRQSLGQGPEFLIYFQGTGAADDSGLPNDRFFAVRPEGSVSTLKIQRTERGDSAVYLCASSPHRLGVETQYFGPGTRLLVL.

The chain carries TRBV21-1 and TRBJ2-7. TRBV21-1 is given as a pseudogene. This CDR3 contains 15 residues. CDR3 region: CASSFQSLRSYEQYF. Written as DNA, the CDR3 is TGTGCCAGCAGCTTCCAAAGTCTCCGCTCCTACGAGCAGTACTTC.

The chain is built from TRBV2 and TRBJ2-7; D not resolved. Trimming took off 4 bases at V and 2 bases at J, with 15 bases between the two ends. The V gene's germline CDR1 is SNHLY and CDR2 FYNNEI. There are 15 residues in the CDR3. The CDR3 region has the DNA TGTGCCAGCAGTGTCCGTCGAAGTGCTGCCTACGAGCAGTACTTC. Translating it yields CASSVRRSAAYEQYF.

This chain links TRBV6-2 or TRBV6-3 with TRBJ1-5, with D uncertain. The CDR3 has 18 residues. Trimming cost V 2 bases and J 15 bases, with 32 bases left between them. Germline V gene data show CDR1 as MNHEY and CDR2 as SVGEGT. The CDR3 loop is CASSYGSNQPQPPQHRHF. CDR3 DNA: TGTGCCAGCAGTTACGGTAGCAATCAGCCCCAGCCCCCCCAGCATCGGCATTTT.

This clonotype was seen a handful of times. The V gene is TRBV27, the J gene TRBJ2-1; D is unresolved. Germline CDR1 and CDR2: MNHEY and SMNVEV (reference sequence). The CDR3 has 15 residues. Trimming pared 4 bases from V and 4 bases from J, leaving 14 bases between. CDR3 bases: TGTGCCAGCAGTTCGTCCCCAACTAAATACAATGAGCAGTTCTTC. Amino acid sequence: CASSSSPTKYNEQFF.

The chain uses TRBV20-1 and TRBJ2-1; a weak D match, TRBD2 (5 bases). V gave up 6 bases and J gave up 4 bases, with 19 bases separating them. From germline, CDR1 is DFQATT and CDR2 SNEGSKA (reference sequence). This CDR3 comprises 15 residues. The CDR3 nucleotides are TGCAGTGCATCCGGGGTGGGATATTCGTACAATGAGCAGTTCTTC. Protein: CSASGVGYSYNEQFF.

A few counts support this clonotype. The CDR3 loop reads CAISDRLQGDQPQHF. The CDR3 DNA sequence: TGTGCCATCAGTGATCGGCTCCAGGGGGATCAGCCCCAGCATTTT. This chain joins TRBV10-3 and TRBJ1-5, with TRBD1 matching over 7 bases. The CDR3 runs to 15 residues. Germline lookup yields CDR1 ENHRY and CDR2 SYGVKD. V shed 3 bases and J 5 bases; nucleotides not matched to a gene: 7.

This clonotype was picked up a small number of times. V gene TRBV7-6 combines with J gene TRBJ1-1; D is possibly TRBD1 (6 bases). This CDR3 has 14 residues. Germline CDR1 SGHVS, CDR2 FNYEAQ. V shed 6 bases and J shed 0 bases, with 11 bases lying between them. CDR3: CASRQDRMNTEAFF. CDR3 bases: TGTGCCAGCAGGCAAGACAGGATGAACACTGAAGCTTTCTTT.

The rearrangement uses TRBV6-2 or TRBV6-3 and TRBJ2-3; either TRBD1 or TRBD2 may supply D (6 bases each). V was pared by 4 bases and J by 2 bases, with 13 bases between. The CDR3 runs 15 residues. Per the germline V gene, CDR1 is MNHEY and CDR2 is SVGEGT. The CDR3 spells CASSFAGDSTDTQYF. In nucleotides, the CDR3 is TGTGCCAGCAGTTTCGCAGGGGACTCCACAGATACGCAGTATTTT.

V is TRBV7-2 and J is TRBJ1-1, with 10 bases identical to TRBD1. The CDR3 extends over 13 amino acids. V lost 5 bases, J lost 7 bases, and 4 bases stayed unmatched. Germline assignment: CDR1 SGHTA and CDR2 FQGNSA. The CDR3, as DNA: TGTGCCAGCAGCCACGACAGGGGGCTTGAAGCTTTCTTT. Translation gives CASSHDRGLEAFF.

This clonotype has more than one count but fewer than ten. For the CDR3, the DNA is TGTGCCAGCAGAGAGACCAGACTAGTCCTTTTCTACGAGCAGTACTTC. It translates to CASRETRLVLFYEQYF. The chain links TRBV2 to TRBJ2-7; possible D gene TRBD2, 6 bases. Trimming pared 6 bases from V and 3 bases from J, leaving 21 bases between. Germline V gene data show CDR1 as SNHLY and CDR2 as FYNNEI. The CDR3 is 16 residues long.